A single sample is the source of the 14 T cell receptor beta chains below, sequenced in a study of blood T cell repertoires in COVID-19 (dated by TCRdb to about 2020). Library creation used the immunoSEQ multiplex PCR assay. This is the immuneACCESS table as TCRdb keeps it, with only in-frame sequences that have V and J called. A part of the clones is gone; compared with another copy, unresolved V genes explain less than half, and the rest is unexplained. Across this sample there are around 200,000 clones, with around 85% seen only once. 0.55% to 0.75% of the sample is taken by the ten largest. Sequencing was done on a sample of peripheral blood. All receptors derive from a man aged 35 to 55 with acute or convalescent COVID-19.

The chain recombines TRBV5-8 with TRBJ2-5, with a weak D call TRBD2 (7 bases). With 4 bases removed from V and 2 bases from J, the gap between germline ends came to 18 bases. Germline loops: CDR1 SGHTS, CDR2 YDEGEE. The CDR3 contains 16 residues. Here the CDR3 DNA reads TGTGCCAGCAGCCTCCCCGGGGCGGGGGCTCAAGAGACCCAGTACTTC. Translation: CASSLPGAGAQETQYF.

The chain recombines TRBV9 with TRBJ2-7; the match to TRBD1 covers 10 bases. V was pared by 2 bases and J by 2 bases, with 1 base of the junction left unmatched. Germline CDR1 and CDR2: SGDLS and YYNGEE. The CDR3 is 14 residues long. The CDR3 nucleotides read TGTGCCAGCAGCGTTGGACAGGGGGCCTACGAGCAGTACTTC. It codes for CASSVGQGAYEQYF.

The chain employs TRBV6-5 and TRBJ1-2, with TRBD1 identical over 11 bases. The CDR3 is 14 residues long. CDR1 and CDR2 (germline): MNHEY, SVGAGI. V lost 0 bases and J lost 8; bases outside the gene matches: 2. The CDR3 DNA reads as TGTGCCAGCAGTTACTCGGACAGGGGGCAGGGCTACACCTTC. Protein sequence: CASSYSDRGQGYTF.

This rearrangement joins TRBV28 to TRBJ1-1, with unresolved D. V dropped 5 bases and J dropped 8 bases, with 9 bases sitting between them. Germline lookup yields CDR1 MDHEN and CDR2 SYDVKM. This CDR3 has 11 residues. The CDR3 is CASSMGPEAFF. The DNA of the CDR3 is TGTGCCAGCAGTATGGGCCCCGAAGCTTTCTTT.

The chain carries TRBV29-1 and TRBJ2-2; 8 bases map to TRBD1. CDR3 length: 13 amino acids. Germline assignment: CDR1 SQVTM and CDR2 ANQGSEA. The V and J ends lost 7 bases and 6 bases, in that order; junction bases with no gene match: 7. CDR3 nucleotides: TGCAGCGCCAGGACAGGGATGGCCGGGGAGCTGTTTTTT. This translates into CSARTGMAGELFF.

This chain connects TRBV6-2 or TRBV6-3 to TRBJ2-2, with 7 nucleotides matching TRBD2. CDR1 is MNHEY and CDR2 is SVGEGT in the germline V gene. Trimming took 4 bases from V and 2 from J; bases not matched to a gene: 4. The CDR3 totals 15 residues. CDR3 region: CASSSLAANTGELFF. The DNA for the CDR3 is TGTGCCAGCAGTTCGCTAGCGGCAAACACCGGGGAGCTGTTTTTT.

The V call is TRBV9, the J call TRBJ2-7; a possible D gene is TRBD2 (5 bases). In germline, CDR1 is SGDLS, CDR2 YYNGEE. The CDR3 has 13 amino acids. Trimming removed 3 bases from V and 2 bases from J, with 9 bases in between. The CDR3 reads CASSGTPTYEQYF. The CDR3 DNA reads as TGTGCCAGCAGCGGGACTCCCACCTACGAGCAGTACTTC. The complete variable domain, with remaining parts taken from reference TRBV9 and TRBJ2-7, reads DSGVTQTPKHLITATGQRVTLRCSPRSGDLSVYWYQQSLDQGLQFLIQYYNGEERAKGNILERFSAQQFPDLHSELNLSSLELGDSALYFCASSGTPTYEQYFGPGTRLTVT.

J is TRBJ2-7 and V is TRBV7-2; no definite D call. CDR1 is SGHTA and CDR2 is FQGNSA in the germline V gene. Trimming removed 1 base at V and 3 bases at J, with 10 bases between. There are 14 residues in the CDR3. This chain's CDR3 is CASSLGYGDYEQYF. The CDR3 nucleotides are TGTGCCAGCAGCTTAGGGTACGGAGACTACGAGCAGTACTTC.

In this sample, this clone turned up once. This chain uses TRBV12-3 or TRBV12-4 with TRBJ1-2, with a weak D call TRBD1 (6 bases). Deletions cut 3 bases from V and 8 bases from J, with 10 bases between. The CDR3 contains 12 residues. Here the CDR3 DNA reads TGTGCCAGCAGTTTCGGGGGGCGCGGCTACACCTTC. It yields the protein CASSFGGRGYTF.

Written as DNA, the CDR3 is TGTGCCAGCAGCCCTGCCGGTTACACCGGGGAGCTGTTTTTT. Its translation: CASSPAGYTGELFF. The J gene is TRBJ2-2, the V gene TRBV14; no clear D. Germline assignment: CDR1 SGHDN and CDR2 FVKESK. The CDR3 contains 14 residues. Trimming removed 4 bases at V and 3 bases at J, with 9 bases between. The whole variable domain, remainder taken from reference TRBV14 and TRBJ2-2, is EAGVTQFPSHSVIEKGQTVTLRCDPISGHDNLYWYRRVMGKEIKFLLHFVKESKQDESGMPNNRFLAERTGGTYSTLKVQPAELEDSGVYFCASSPAGYTGELFFGEGSRLTVL.

The J gene is TRBJ2-7, the V gene TRBV7-9; 9 bases match TRBD1. CDR3 length: 15 amino acids. Per germline, CDR1 SEHNR and CDR2 FQNEAQ (reference sequence). V was clipped by 4 bases and J by 4 bases; unmatched bases: 8. CDR3 residues: CASSSAGTGKYEQYF. The CDR3 DNA sequence: TGTGCCAGCAGCTCCGCCGGGACAGGGAAGTACGAGCAGTACTTC.

This chain joins TRBV3-1 (or the pseudogene TRBV3-2) and TRBJ1-6; D is ambiguous. Trimming removed 2 bases from V and 5 bases from J, with 10 bases in between. This CDR3 has 15 residues. The germline CDR1 and CDR2 sequences are LGHDT and YNNKEL (reference sequence). The DNA for the CDR3 is TGTGCCAGCAGCCAATTCGCCCCTAATAATTCACCCCTCCACTTT. This gives the protein CASSQFAPNNSPLHF.

J is TRBJ2-3 and V is TRBV7-3; 8 positions match TRBD2. CDR1 and CDR2 (germline): SGHTA, FQGTGA. The CDR3 is made up of 17 amino acids. The V segment lost 2 bases and the J segment 1 base; nucleotides outside the gene matches: 8. CDR3 nucleotide sequence: TGTGCCAGCAGCTTATTCGGCGGGAGGAGGGGCACAGATACGCAGTATTTT. Translation: CASSLFGGRRGTDTQYF.

The chain carries TRBV6-5 and TRBJ2-7; maybe TRBD2 (5 bases). CDR1 and CDR2 (germline): MNHEY, SVGAGI. The CDR3 covers 15 residues. Trimming pared 6 bases from V and 1 base from J, leaving 16 bases between. The CDR3 is CASSLGTRESYEQYF. CDR3 DNA sequence: TGTGCCAGCAGCCTGGGTACTAGGGAGTCCTACGAGCAGTACTTC.